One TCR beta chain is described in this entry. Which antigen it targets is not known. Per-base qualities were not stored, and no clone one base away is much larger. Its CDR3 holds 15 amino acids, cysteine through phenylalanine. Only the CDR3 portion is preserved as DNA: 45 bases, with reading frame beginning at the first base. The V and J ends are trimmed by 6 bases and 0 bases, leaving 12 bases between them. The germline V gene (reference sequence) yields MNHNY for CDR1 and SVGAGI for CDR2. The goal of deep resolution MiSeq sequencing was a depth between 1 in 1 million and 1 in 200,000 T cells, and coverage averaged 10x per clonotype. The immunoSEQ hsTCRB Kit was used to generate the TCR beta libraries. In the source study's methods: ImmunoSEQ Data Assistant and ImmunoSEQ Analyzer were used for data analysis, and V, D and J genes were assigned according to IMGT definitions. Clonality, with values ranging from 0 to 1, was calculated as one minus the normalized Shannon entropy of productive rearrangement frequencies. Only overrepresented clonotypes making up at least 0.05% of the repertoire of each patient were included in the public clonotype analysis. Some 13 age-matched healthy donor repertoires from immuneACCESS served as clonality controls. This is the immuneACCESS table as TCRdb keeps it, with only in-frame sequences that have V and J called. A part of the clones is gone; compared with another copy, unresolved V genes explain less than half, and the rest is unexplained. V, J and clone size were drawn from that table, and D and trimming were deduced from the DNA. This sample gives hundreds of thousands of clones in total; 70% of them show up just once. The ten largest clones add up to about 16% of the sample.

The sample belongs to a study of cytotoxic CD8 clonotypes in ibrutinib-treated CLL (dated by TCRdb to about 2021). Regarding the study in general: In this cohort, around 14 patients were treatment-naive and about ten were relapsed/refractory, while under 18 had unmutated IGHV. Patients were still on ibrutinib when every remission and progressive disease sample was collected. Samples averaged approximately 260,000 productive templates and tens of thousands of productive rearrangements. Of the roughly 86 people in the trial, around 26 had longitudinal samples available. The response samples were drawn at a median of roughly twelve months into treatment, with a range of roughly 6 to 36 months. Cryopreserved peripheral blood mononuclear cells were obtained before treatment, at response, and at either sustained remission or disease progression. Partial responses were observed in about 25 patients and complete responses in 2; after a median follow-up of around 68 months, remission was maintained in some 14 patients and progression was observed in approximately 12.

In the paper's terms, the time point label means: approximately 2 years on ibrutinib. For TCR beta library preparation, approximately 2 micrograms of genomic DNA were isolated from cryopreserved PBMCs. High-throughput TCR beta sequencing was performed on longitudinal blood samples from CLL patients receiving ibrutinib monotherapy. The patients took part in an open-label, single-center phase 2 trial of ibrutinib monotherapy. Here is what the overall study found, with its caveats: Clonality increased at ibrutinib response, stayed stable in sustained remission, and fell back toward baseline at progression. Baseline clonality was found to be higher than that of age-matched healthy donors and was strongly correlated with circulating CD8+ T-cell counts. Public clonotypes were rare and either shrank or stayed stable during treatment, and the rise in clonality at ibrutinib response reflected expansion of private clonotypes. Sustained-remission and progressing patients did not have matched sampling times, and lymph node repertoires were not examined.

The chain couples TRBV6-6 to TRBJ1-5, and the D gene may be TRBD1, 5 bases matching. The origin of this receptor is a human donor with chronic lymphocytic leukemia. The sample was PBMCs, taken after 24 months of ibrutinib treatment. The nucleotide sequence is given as TGTGCCAGCAGAGACGGGGGAGGTAGCAATCAGCCCCAGCATTTT. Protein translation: CASRDGGGSNQPQHF.